This entry lists 31 T cell receptor beta chains sequenced from one sample in a study of shared clonotypes between healthy human individuals. Naivety among CD8 cells was defined by CD45RO negativity and positive CCR7 selection, thereby excluding terminally differentiated effector memory CD45RA+ cells. Data came from immunoSEQ multiplex PCR; TCRdb stores just in-frame clones and leaves some out. Of hundreds of thousands of clones listed, 85% to 95% were seen once; the top ten hold about 0.11%. Sequencing was carried out using naive CD8+ T cells sorted from blood. These receptors all come from a woman aged 25 to 39 in good health.

Of note for this clone: Other DNA variants within this sample encode the same CDR3. The J gene is TRBJ1-1, the V gene TRBV5-6, with TRBD1 as a possible D gene (5 bases). Germline CDR1 SGHDT, CDR2 YYEEEE. Trimming cost V 0 bases and J 1 base, with 7 bases left between them. The CDR3 sequence is 14 residues long. The CDR3 region is CASSLAGGNTEAFF. CDR3 nucleotide sequence: TGTGCCAGCAGCTTGGCCGGGGGGAACACTGAAGCTTTCTTT.

This sequence joins TRBV13 and TRBJ2-5; 7 nucleotides agree with TRBD2. The J call may be in error: the DNA end matches TRBJ2-7 better. The CDR3 has 13 amino acids. Germline values: CDR1 PRHDT, CDR2 FYEKMQ (reference sequence). The CDR3 nucleotides are TGTGCCAGCAGCTTGGGGAGGGACGACGAGCAGTACTTC. Translated: CASSLGRDDEQYF.

The rearrangement uses TRBV4-1 and TRBJ1-1; 7 positions agree with TRBD1. The V and J ends lost 3 bases and 4 bases, in that order; junction bases with no gene match: 8. Germline CDR1 MGHRA, CDR2 YSYEKL. The CDR3 covers 15 residues. The CDR3 DNA sequence: TGCGCCAGCAGCCAGGTCGACAGGGCGGGCACTGAAGCTTTCTTT. It encodes CASSQVDRAGTEAFF.

This clone occurred once. This rearrangement joins TRBV7-2 to TRBJ2-7; D gene unclear. Trimming took 3 bases from V and 0 from J, leaving 6 bases between them. Germline V gene lookup returns CDR1 SGHTA and CDR2 FQGNSA. This CDR3 is built from 13 residues. The CDR3, as DNA: TGTGCCAGCAGCTTTTTCAGCTCCTACGAGCAGTACTTC. Translation gives CASSFFSSYEQYF.

The rearrangement joins TRBV9 to TRBJ2-1; 8 nucleotides line up with TRBD2. V dropped 6 bases and J dropped 10; count of bases not matched to a gene: 9. Germline CDR1 reads SGDLS; CDR2 reads YYNGEE. CDR3 length: 13 amino acids. The CDR3: CASTAPGGEEQFF. DNA for the CDR3: TGTGCCAGCACCGCCCCCGGGGGGGAGGAGCAGTTCTTC.

This clone was observed a single time. V and J are TRBV27 and TRBJ2-7; D perhaps matches TRBD1 (5 bases). The CDR3 sequence is 13 residues long. From germline, CDR1 is MNHEY and CDR2 SMNVEV (reference sequence). Trimming cost V 6 bases and J 2 bases, with 11 bases left between them. The CDR3 loop reads CASSRAPTYEQYF. In DNA form, the CDR3 reads TGTGCCAGCAGCAGGGCCCCTACCTACGAGCAGTACTTC.

The rearrangement joins TRBV28 to TRBJ2-3; 7 bases are a match to TRBD2. CDR1 and CDR2 from the germline V gene are MDHEN and SYDVKM. Unmatched junction bases numbered 12, after V lost 7 bases and J lost 2 bases. CDR3 length equals 16 residues. CDR3: CASNKSGEGSTDTQYF. The DNA of the CDR3 is TGTGCCAGCAACAAATCGGGGGAGGGGTCCACAGATACGCAGTATTTT.

This chain uses TRBV2 with TRBJ2-7, with 10 nucleotides matching TRBD1. The V segment lost 3 bases and the J segment 4 bases; nucleotides outside the gene matches: 6. Germline CDR1 is SNHLY and CDR2 is FYNNEI. The CDR3 has 15 residues. Here the CDR3 reads CASSEGDRGIYEQYF. Here the CDR3 DNA reads TGTGCCAGCAGTGAGGGGGACAGGGGTATTTACGAGCAGTACTTC. The variable domain in full, completed from reference TRBV2 and TRBJ2-7, reads EPEVTQTPSHQVTQMGQEVILRCVPISNHLYFYWYRQILGQKVEFLVSFYNNEISEKSEIFDDQFSVERPDGSNFTLKIRSTKLEDSAMYFCASSEGDRGIYEQYFGPGTRLTVT.

The sample holds one count of this clone. The chain joins TRBV9 to TRBJ2-5, with 12 bases matching TRBD2. The CDR3 has 14 residues. The germline gives CDR1 SGDLS, CDR2 YYNGEE. V gave up 7 bases and J gave up 5 bases; unmatched junction bases: 6. CDR3: CASALAGGQETQYF. CDR3 sequence (DNA): TGTGCCAGCGCCCTAGCGGGAGGGCAGGAGACCCAGTACTTC.

V gene TRBV27 combines with J gene TRBJ2-5; 13 bases fit TRBD2. The end of the DNA aligns better with TRBJ2-7, so the J call may be wrong. CDR3 length: 15 amino acids. Germline CDR1 MNHEY, CDR2 SMNVEV (reference sequence). The CDR3, as DNA: TGTGCCAGCAGTGAAGGACTAGCGGGAGTCTACGAGCAGTACTTC. This codes for CASSEGLAGVYEQYF.

The gene calls are TRBV2 and TRBJ2-1, with 10 bases aligning to TRBD2. Germline-derived CDR1 and CDR2 are SNHLY and FYNNEI. The CDR3 runs to 16 residues. The V and J ends lost 1 base and 7 bases, in that order; junction bases with no gene match: 7. CDR3 nucleotide sequence: TGTGCCAGCAGTGAAGAAGGACTAGCGGATATTAATGAGCAGTTCTTC. Protein sequence: CASSEEGLADINEQFF.

This CDR3 reads CASSGHRTGGNYGYTF. CDR3 coding DNA: TGTGCCAGCAGCGGACATAGGACAGGGGGCAACTATGGCTACACCTTC. The V and J genes are TRBV9 and TRBJ1-2, with 11 positions matching TRBD1. V shed 3 bases and J 2 bases; nucleotides not matched to a gene: 6. The CDR3 runs to 16 residues. The germline V gene encodes CDR1 SGDLS and CDR2 YYNGEE.

This sequence joins TRBV19 and TRBJ1-1, with 7 bases matching TRBD1. Germline V gene lookup returns CDR1 LNHDA and CDR2 SQIVND (reference sequence). Losses at the gene ends were 6 bases for V and 1 base for J; bases not matched to a gene: 5. The CDR3 runs to 14 residues. This chain's CDR3 is CASRRTGENTEAFF. In nucleotides, the CDR3 is TGTGCCAGTAGGCGGACAGGAGAGAACACTGAAGCTTTCTTT.

V usage is TRBV27 and J usage is TRBJ2-3; TRBD2 matches 10 bases. Per germline, CDR1 MNHEY and CDR2 SMNVEV (reference sequence). Losses at the gene ends were 2 bases for V and 3 bases for J; bases not matched to a gene: 11. This CDR3 has 18 residues. As DNA, the CDR3 is TGTGCCAGCAGTTTACTGAGAGCGGGAGGGCCGGTGACAGATACGCAGTATTTT. Amino acid sequence: CASSLLRAGGPVTDTQYF.

A single count supports this clone. V gene TRBV7-8 combines with J gene TRBJ1-1; D not certain. Germline V CDR1 and CDR2: SGHVS, FQNEAQ. Trimming left V 0 bases short and J 4 bases short, with 12 bases between. CDR3 length: 15 residues. The CDR3 bases are TGTGCCAGCAGCTTAGCGTACTCCCGAGGCACTGAAGCTTTCTTT. Encoded protein: CASSLAYSRGTEAFF. The full variable domain, its missing parts supplied by reference TRBV7-8 and TRBJ1-1, is GAGVSQSPRYKVAKRGQDVALRCDPISGHVSLFWYQQALGQGPEFLTYFQNEAQLDKSGLPSDRFFAERPEGSVSTLKIQRTQQEDSAVYLCASSLAYSRGTEAFFGQGTRLTVV.

The J gene is TRBJ2-7, the V gene TRBV27; D may be TRBD2 (6 bases). V lost 8 bases to trimming and J lost 3 bases, with 23 bases between them. CDR3 length equals 16 residues. CDR1 MNHEY and CDR2 SMNVEV come from the germline V gene (reference sequence). DNA for the CDR3: TGTGCCAGCCGTGGGCTCCGGGACTTCACCTTCTACGAGCAGTACTTC. Its translation: CASRGLRDFTFYEQYF.

The chain uses TRBV29-1 and TRBJ1-3; TRBD1 aligns across 7 bases. The germline gives CDR1 SQVTM, CDR2 ANQGSEA. CDR3 length: 13 amino acids. With 6 bases clipped from V and 0 bases from J, the junction kept 2 bases outside the gene matches. This CDR3 is CSVTGSSGNTIYF. The CDR3 DNA reads as TGCAGCGTGACAGGGAGCTCTGGAAACACCATATATTTT.

This clone was picked up one time. This sequence joins TRBV19 and TRBJ2-7; 7 nucleotides agree with TRBD1. Per the germline V gene, CDR1 is LNHDA and CDR2 is SQIVND (reference sequence). Trimming cost V 5 bases and J 2 bases; bases outside gene matches: 6. The CDR3 is 14 residues long. Here the CDR3 DNA reads TGTGCCAGTAGTCCCCGGGACAGCACCTACGAGCAGTACTTC. This encodes CASSPRDSTYEQYF.

CDR3 DNA: TGTGCCAGCAGATTTGTCAACGAGTGGGAGCAGTACTTC. Its translation: CASRFVNEWEQYF. The chain links TRBV28 to TRBJ2-5; possibly TRBD2 for D (5 bases). The CDR3 spans 13 residues. V shed 6 bases and J shed 11 bases, with 19 bases lying between them. The germline V gene encodes CDR1 MDHEN and CDR2 SYDVKM.

The chain has TRBV19 and TRBJ1-2; 7 nucleotides agree with TRBD1. The CDR3 runs to 13 residues. CDR1 is LNHDA and CDR2 is SQIVND in the germline V gene (reference sequence). V shed 2 bases and J 6 bases; nucleotides not matched to a gene: 3. The CDR3 nucleotides read TGTGCCAGTAGTATATCCACAGGGGATGGCTACACCTTC. It yields the protein CASSISTGDGYTF.

This rearrangement joins TRBV19 to TRBJ1-5; D is perhaps TRBD1 (5 bases). Between the trimmed V and J ends, which lost 5 bases and 0 bases, there was a span of 11 bases. CDR1 is LNHDA and CDR2 is SQIVND in the germline V gene (reference sequence). The CDR3 is 15 residues long. For the CDR3, the DNA is TGTGCCAGTAGTGTGACAGATTATAGCAATCAGCCCCAGCATTTT. Its protein is CASSVTDYSNQPQHF.

The CDR3 region is CASNLAGGLEETQYF. CDR3 coding DNA: TGTGCCAGCAACCTAGCGGGAGGGTTAGAAGAGACCCAGTACTTC. The V call is TRBV9, the J call TRBJ2-5; 12 bases line up with TRBD2. Germline CDR1 is SGDLS and CDR2 is YYNGEE. After removal of 6 bases from V and 3 bases from J, the junction contained 6 bases not matched to a gene. There are 15 residues in the CDR3.

The J gene is TRBJ2-1, the V gene TRBV28; D is unresolved. V was clipped by 2 bases and J by 5 bases, with 10 bases between them. The CDR3 covers 14 residues. Germline V gene sequence: CDR1 MDHEN, CDR2 SYDVKM. Written as DNA, the CDR3 is TGTGCCAGCAGTTTAAACGTTCGCAACAATGAGCAGTTCTTC. It is translated as CASSLNVRNNEQFF.

The chain carries TRBV6-1 and TRBJ2-1; 8 bases are a match to TRBD1. This CDR3 comprises 13 residues. Trimming cost V 8 bases and J 5 bases; bases outside gene matches: 5. Looked up from germline, CDR1 is MNHNS and CDR2 is SASEGT. The CDR3 reads CASGDRGHNEQFF. For the CDR3, the DNA is TGTGCCAGCGGCGACAGGGGACACAATGAGCAGTTCTTC.

The chain carries TRBV7-9 and TRBJ1-1, with D uncertain. Germline V gene sequence: CDR1 SEHNR, CDR2 FQNEAQ (reference sequence). Trimming shortened V by 0 bases and J by 3 bases, and 8 bases separated the two germline ends. This CDR3 is built from 14 residues. The CDR3 DNA follows: TGTGCCAGCAGCTTAGCCCGCTCGGACACTGAAGCTTTCTTT. Amino acids: CASSLARSDTEAFF. Drawing the rest from reference TRBV7-9 and TRBJ1-1, the complete variable domain is DTGVSQNPRHKITKRGQNVTFRCDPISEHNRLYWYRQTLGQGPEFLTYFQNEAQLEKSRLLSDRFSAERPKGSFSTLEIQRTEQGDSAMYLCASSLARSDTEAFFGQGTRLTVV.

This clone was seen a single time. Within the sample, other DNA sequences also encode this same CDR3. The chain couples TRBV9 to TRBJ2-1; TRBD2 agrees at 9 bases. The CDR3 has 15 amino acids. Germline CDR1 is SGDLS and CDR2 is YYNGEE. V dropped 0 bases and J dropped 6; count of bases not matched to a gene: 4. This CDR3 is CASSVGLAVGNEQFF. The CDR3 DNA sequence: TGTGCCAGCAGCGTAGGACTAGCGGTAGGCAATGAGCAGTTCTTC. The full variable domain, its missing parts supplied by reference TRBV9 and TRBJ2-1, is DSGVTQTPKHLITATGQRVTLRCSPRSGDLSVYWYQQSLDQGLQFLIQYYNGEERAKGNILERFSAQQFPDLHSELNLSSLELGDSALYFCASSVGLAVGNEQFFGPGTRLTVL.

This clone has just a few counts. J is TRBJ2-7 and V is TRBV27; 11 positions match TRBD2. Per the germline V gene, CDR1 is MNHEY and CDR2 is SMNVEV (reference sequence). This CDR3 spans 16 amino acids. V lost 6 bases, J lost 0 bases, and 7 bases stayed unmatched. The CDR3 DNA follows: TGTGCCAGCAGCCCCGTCCTAGCGGGAGGCTCCTACGAGCAGTACTTC. This translates into CASSPVLAGGSYEQYF.

V and J are TRBV6-5 and TRBJ2-7, with D perhaps TRBD1 (6 bases). Germline CDR1 reads MNHEY; CDR2 reads SVGAGI. The CDR3 sequence is 15 residues long. Trimming left V 5 bases short and J 0 bases short, with 14 bases between. Written as DNA, the CDR3 is TGTGCCAGCAGTCTCCGGACAGTGAGCTCCTACGAGCAGTACTTC. Translated, it gives CASSLRTVSSYEQYF.

This clone was seen more than once but under ten times. The V and J genes are TRBV7-6 and TRBJ1-1; D uncertain. Trimming shortened V by 8 bases and J by 1 base, and 11 bases separated the two germline ends. Germline-derived CDR1 and CDR2 are SGHVS and FNYEAQ. The CDR3 contains 13 residues. In DNA, the CDR3 is TGTGCCAGCGGGGAGCGGGAGAACACTGAAGCTTTCTTT. Translating it yields CASGERENTEAFF.

The chain uses TRBV2 and TRBJ2-5, with unresolved D. Trimming took 2 bases from V and 2 from J, leaving 15 bases between them. Germline values: CDR1 SNHLY, CDR2 FYNNEI. This CDR3 comprises 16 residues. This CDR3 reads CASSELAPKVQETQYF. In nucleotides, the CDR3 is TGTGCCAGCAGTGAACTTGCCCCGAAGGTTCAAGAGACCCAGTACTTC.

The CDR3 protein is CAWSVLGTGVSYGYTF. For the CDR3, the DNA is TGTGCCTGGAGTGTACTTGGGACAGGCGTTTCATATGGCTACACCTTC. This chain uses TRBV30 with TRBJ1-2; 8 bases match TRBD1. Germline loops: CDR1 GTSNPN, CDR2 SVGIG (reference sequence). This CDR3 spans 16 amino acids. Trimming took 0 bases from V and 5 from J; bases not matched to a gene: 11.